This T cell receptor (beta chain) was identified during a study of long-term antiretroviral therapy in people with HIV (dated by TCRdb to 2022 to 2024). Some background on the complete study: The earliest samples were collected about a decade before the 2015 WHO recommendation for immediate ART, when ART was typically delayed until CD4 counts fell. Of the roughly 32 participants with HIV, 10 to 11 were female. A retrospective serial study tested whether ART initiation and durable HIV suppression were associated with changes in peripheral blood TRB repertoire composition and diversity. No cross-contamination during QIAcube processing was seen in test extractions of a monoclonal T-cell line run alongside 30 to 35 polyclonal samples. The cohort contributed fewer than 200 cryopreserved PBMC samples from 30 to 35 adults with confirmed HIV infection, collected serially over a mean of 6 years (range 1-12).

The immunoSEQ hsTCRB v3.0 assay was used at survey level resolution for TRB variable region sequencing. The target sequencing depth for TRB was 40,000-50,000 T-cell genomes per sample. An Illumina MiSeq with a v3 150-cycle kit was used to sequence the pooled TRB libraries. In the source study's methods: Repertoire analysis was run in R within a reproducible Nextflow workflow that covered QC, data transformation and analysis. LymphoSeq2, an R package for AIRR-Seq data exploration, was used to implement custom analyses. A few samples yielding fewer than 5000 total TRB sequences were excluded, leaving 150 to 200 analyzed HIV repertoires. Among the roughly 200 retained HIV repertoires, approximately 59 were collected before ART initiation and 120 to 130 after ART initiation. Repertoires were downsampled to 5000 TRB nucleotide sequences, and summary statistics were averaged over 100 downsampling iterations. TRB sequences were retained for analysis only if CDR3 regions of at least seven amino acids were present. Diversity was measured with a Shannon entropy-derived clonality score and the Gini coefficient. Repertoire networks linked the top 5000 CDR3 amino acid sequences whenever two sequences differed by an edit distance of one. Antigen specificity groups and MHC restriction were predicted for TRB CDR3 amino acid sequences with GLIPH2. To flag known associations with CMV, EBV, HIV or tissue antigens, CDR3 amino acid sequences were compared against VDJdb and McPAS-TCR. Pre-ART, post-ART and control groups were compared with Wilcoxon signed-rank tests and Holm-Bonferroni correction. TCRdb limited this immuneACCESS table to in-frame rearrangements with V and J called. A share of clones is missing; checked studies link under half to unresolved V genes, and the rest is unexplained. V and J calls and clone size are as listed in that table; D and trimming were resolved from the DNA. This sample gives roughly 33,000 clones in total; 65% to 85% of them show up just once. The ten top clones hold approximately 8.4% of the sample.

Between the V and J ends, shortened by 1 base and 5 bases respectively, the junction contains 11 bases. The germline V gene encodes CDR1 SGHTA and CDR2 FQGNSA. The CDR3, cysteine through phenylalanine, is 15 amino acids long. The only DNA kept is the CDR3, 45 bases in frame from the first base. To be included, a participant needed at least one PBMC sample from before ART initiation plus at least two post-ART samples. Treatment was received in the United States of America by all participants with HIV. Before DNA extraction, cryopreserved samples containing about 0.9-11 million PBMC were thawed and washed. At the time of the earliest PBMC sample for each participant with HIV, ages ranged from roughly 23 to 55 years. PBMC samples from each participant spanned 1-4 timepoints before ART initiation and 2-8 timepoints after ART initiation, with a median of 7 samples. Serial HIV viral load, CD4+ T-cell count, ART history and demographic data were obtained for every participant. Using a Qiagen kit on a QIAcube, genomic DNA was extracted from unsorted PBMC, with samples processed in batches of 12.

As to this clone: Its antigen is currently not known. Per-base qualities were not stored, and no clone one base away is much larger.

Overall results and qualifications from the work: Unsorted PBMC were profiled instead of sorted CD4+ and CD8+ T cells because pre-ART samples had limited cell numbers. Expanded TRB clones identified before ART initiation dominated the repertoire across all time points, though the dominance fluctuated and decreased in many PLHIV after ART. Because PBMC availability was limited, only the TCR beta chain was sequenced, with no alpha chain pairing. Compared with controls, HIV repertoires had narrower CDR3 length ranges, and the network structure pointed to an antigen-experienced repertoire that shifted only slightly toward naive after ART. Starting ART was linked to a significant rise in TRB diversity, yet even after long-term ART the diversity remained significantly lower than in transplant donor controls. The samples span the years 2004 to 2017, and the ART regimens used may be less effective than current regimens. No data were available on ART adherence, viral resistance or therapy changes, limiting inferences about post-ART repertoire changes.

The sample consisted of unsorted PBMCs, taken 3.1 years after starting antiretroviral therapy. The receptor chain draws on TRBV7-2 and TRBJ2-2, with TRBD2 tentatively as D gene (6 bases match). This TCR was sampled from a woman between 45 and 60 years old with HIV. The nucleotide sequence is TGTGCCAGCAGCTTAGGTGGTGGACTAACCGGGGAGCTGTTTTTT. Translated, it gives CASSLGGGLTGELFF.